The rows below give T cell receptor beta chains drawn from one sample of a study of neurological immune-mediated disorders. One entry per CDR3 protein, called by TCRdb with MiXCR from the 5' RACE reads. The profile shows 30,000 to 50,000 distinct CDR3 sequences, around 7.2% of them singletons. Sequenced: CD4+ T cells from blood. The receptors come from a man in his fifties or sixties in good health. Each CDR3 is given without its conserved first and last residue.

CDR3 protein: ASSVAGRGEAF; V gene: TRBV9; J gene: TRBJ1-1
CDR3 protein: SVGRTPYEQY; V gene: TRBV29-1; J gene: TRBJ2-7
CDR3 protein: ASSAGTSYEQY; V gene: TRBV6-6; J gene: TRBJ2-7
CDR3 protein: ASSTIEGGAYGYT; V gene: TRBV7-6; J gene: TRBJ1-2
CDR3 protein: ASSPGQSTDTQY; V gene: TRBV7-7; J gene: TRBJ2-3
CDR3 protein: SAIGTGSINEQF; V gene: TRBV29-1; J gene: TRBJ2-1
CDR3 protein: ASSLDGGSDTQY; V gene: TRBV28; J gene: TRBJ2-3
CDR3 protein: ASSQDLAHEQY; V gene: TRBV3-1; J gene: TRBJ2-7
CDR3 protein: ASQTAPLGQYYCYT; V gene: TRBV12-3/TRBV12-4; J gene: TRBJ1-2
CDR3 protein: ASRGLAGETGELF; V gene: TRBV19; J gene: TRBJ2-2
CDR3 protein: ASSSSLGTGSYEQY; V gene: TRBV6-6; J gene: TRBJ2-7
CDR3 protein: ASSSNLQGPPYEQY; V gene: TRBV7-9; J gene: TRBJ2-7
CDR3 protein: ASSIVLGTTSLSYEQY; V gene: TRBV19; J gene: TRBJ2-7
CDR3 protein: ASSPGLAVGDEQF; V gene: TRBV10-2; J gene: TRBJ2-1
CDR3 protein: ASSPTGTSDDEQF; V gene: TRBV5-1; J gene: TRBJ2-1
CDR3 protein: ASSQVISGGYT; V gene: TRBV4-2; J gene: TRBJ1-2
CDR3 protein: ASSSPPGQASYEQY; V gene: TRBV7-2; J gene: TRBJ2-7
CDR3 protein: SARGFSLRGNQPQH; V gene: TRBV20-1; J gene: TRBJ1-5
CDR3 protein: ASSPGTLLETQY; V gene: TRBV5-1; J gene: TRBJ2-5
CDR3 protein: ASSLDGRGPQPQH; V gene: TRBV7-2; J gene: TRBJ1-5
CDR3 protein: ASSYPGQQPFEAF; V gene: TRBV6-6; J gene: TRBJ1-1
CDR3 protein: ASSSGLAYEQY; V gene: TRBV2; J gene: TRBJ2-7
CDR3 protein: ASRDARTGASYGYT; V gene: TRBV6-5; J gene: TRBJ1-2
CDR3 protein: SVADRQGYEQY; V gene: TRBV29-1; J gene: TRBJ2-7